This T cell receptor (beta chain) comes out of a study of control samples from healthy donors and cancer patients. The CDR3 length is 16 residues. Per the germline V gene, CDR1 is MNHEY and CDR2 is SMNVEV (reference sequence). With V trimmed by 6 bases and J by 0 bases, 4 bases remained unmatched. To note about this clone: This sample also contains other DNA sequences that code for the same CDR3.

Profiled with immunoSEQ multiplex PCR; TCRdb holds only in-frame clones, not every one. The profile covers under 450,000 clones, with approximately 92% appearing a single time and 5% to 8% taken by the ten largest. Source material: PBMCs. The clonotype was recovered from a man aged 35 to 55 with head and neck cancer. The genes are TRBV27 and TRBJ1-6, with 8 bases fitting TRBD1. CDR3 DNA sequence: TGTGCCAGCAGGCGACAGGGGCCCTCCTATAATTCACCCCTCCACTTT. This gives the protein CASRRQGPSYNSPLHF.